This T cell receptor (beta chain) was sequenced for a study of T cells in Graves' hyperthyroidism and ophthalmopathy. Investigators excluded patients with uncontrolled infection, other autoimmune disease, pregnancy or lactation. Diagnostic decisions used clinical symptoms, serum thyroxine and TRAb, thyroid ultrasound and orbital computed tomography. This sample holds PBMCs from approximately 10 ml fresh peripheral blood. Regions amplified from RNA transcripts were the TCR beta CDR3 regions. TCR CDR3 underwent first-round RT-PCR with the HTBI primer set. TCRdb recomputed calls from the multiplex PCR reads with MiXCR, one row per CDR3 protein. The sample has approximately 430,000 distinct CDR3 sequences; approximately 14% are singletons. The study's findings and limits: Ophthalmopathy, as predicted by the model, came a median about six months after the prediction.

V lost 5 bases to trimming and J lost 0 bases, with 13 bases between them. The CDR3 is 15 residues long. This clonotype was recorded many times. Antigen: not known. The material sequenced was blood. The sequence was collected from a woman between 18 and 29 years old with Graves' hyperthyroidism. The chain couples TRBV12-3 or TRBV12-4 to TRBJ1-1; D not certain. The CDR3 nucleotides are TGTGCCAGCAGTGTCAGTGTTAGCCTGAACACTGAAGCTTTCTTT. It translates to CASSVSVSLNTEAFF.